This T cell receptor beta chain was identified in a study of shared clonotypes between healthy human individuals. Study information: Each donor's CD4 naive and CD4 memory cells filled three plates apiece, CD8 naive two, and CD8 memory one. Study-level points and caveats: Across a handful of donors, naive CD4 shared roughly 5.2%, naive CD8 more than 3%, memory CD4 approximately 2.5%, memory CD8 0.4% to 0.5%.

A split of CD4+ cells into CD45RA+ naive and CD45RA-negative memory subsets was performed. Clones were read by immunoSEQ multiplex PCR, and TCRdb kept only the in-frame ones, dropping some. The sample includes 1,500,000 or so clones, 96% of them seen just once. About this clone itself: What it recognizes is unknown.

Germline CDR1 and CDR2: WNHNN and SYGVQD (reference sequence). With 3 bases removed from V and 5 bases from J, the gap between germline ends came to 14 bases. The CDR3 runs to 15 residues. The sequencing sample was made of naive CD4+ T cells sorted from blood. As for subset: CD45RA+ positively selected. The chain has TRBV10-1 and TRBJ2-1; D is possibly TRBD1 or TRBD2 (5 bases each). The receptor's source is a man aged 30 to 39 in good health. CDR3 sequence: CASSDRKGRDNEQFF. Here the CDR3 DNA reads TGCGCCAGCAGTGACCGTAAGGGACGGGACAATGAGCAGTTCTTC.